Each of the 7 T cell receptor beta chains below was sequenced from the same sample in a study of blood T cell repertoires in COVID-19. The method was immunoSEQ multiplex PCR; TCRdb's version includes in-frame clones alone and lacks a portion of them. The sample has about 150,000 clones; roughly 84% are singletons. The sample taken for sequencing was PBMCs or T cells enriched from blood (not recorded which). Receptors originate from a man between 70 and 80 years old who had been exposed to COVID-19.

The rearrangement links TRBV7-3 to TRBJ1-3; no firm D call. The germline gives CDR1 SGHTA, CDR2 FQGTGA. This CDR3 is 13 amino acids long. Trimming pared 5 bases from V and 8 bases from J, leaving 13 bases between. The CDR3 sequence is CASSPGPEDTIYF. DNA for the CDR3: TGTGCCAGCAGCCCTGGACCGGAGGACACCATATATTTT.

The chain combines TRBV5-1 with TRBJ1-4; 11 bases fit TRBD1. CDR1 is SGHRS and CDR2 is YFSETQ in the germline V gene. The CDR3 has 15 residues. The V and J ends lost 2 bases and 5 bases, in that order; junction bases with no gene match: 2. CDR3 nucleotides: TGCGCCAGCAGCTTCGGGACAGGGGGAAATGAAAAACTGTTTTTT. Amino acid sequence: CASSFGTGGNEKLFF. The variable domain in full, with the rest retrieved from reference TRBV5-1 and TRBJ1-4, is KAGVTQTPRYLIKTRGQQVTLSCSPISGHRSVSWYQQTPGQGLQFLFEYFSETQRNKGNFPGRFSGRQFSNSRSEMNVSTLELGDSALYLCASSFGTGGNEKLFFGSGTQLSVL.

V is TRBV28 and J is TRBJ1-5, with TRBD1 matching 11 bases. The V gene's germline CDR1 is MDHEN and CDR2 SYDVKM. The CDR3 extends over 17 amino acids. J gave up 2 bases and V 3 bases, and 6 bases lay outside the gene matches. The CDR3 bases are TGTGCCAGCAGTTTTGGACAGGGGGCATGGGGCAATCAGCCCCAGCATTTT. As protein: CASSFGQGAWGNQPQHF.

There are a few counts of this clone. CDR3 nucleotide sequence: TGTGCCAGCAGCGGGGGACCGATTAGGAATTCACCCCTCCACTTT. This sequence encodes CASSGGPIRNSPLHF. The chain has TRBV6-5 and TRBJ1-6; possibly TRBD1 for D (5 bases). V was cut by 6 bases and J by 7 bases, with 16 bases left in between. In germline, CDR1 is MNHEY, CDR2 SVGAGI. CDR3 length: 15 amino acids.

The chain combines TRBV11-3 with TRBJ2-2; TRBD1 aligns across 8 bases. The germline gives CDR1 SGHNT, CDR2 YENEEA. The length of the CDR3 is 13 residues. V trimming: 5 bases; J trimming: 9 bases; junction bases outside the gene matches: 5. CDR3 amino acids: CASSNSGGRELFF. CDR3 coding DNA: TGTGCCAGCAGCAATTCAGGGGGCCGGGAGCTGTTTTTT.

The CDR3 DNA reads as TGTGCCAGCAGCTTAGACGGGATGGTAGTTATCCCAGGACAGGGTTATGGCTACACCTTC. It yields the protein CASSLDGMVVIPGQGYGYTF. The V gene is TRBV11-2, the J gene TRBJ1-2; TRBD1 aligns across 8 bases. The trim removed 0 bases at V and 5 bases at J, leaving 20 bases unmatched. CDR1 and CDR2 (germline): SGHAT, FQNNGV. The CDR3 is 20 residues long.

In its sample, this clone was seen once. The CDR3 DNA follows: TGTGCCAGCAGTGAAGCGTGGCAAGGCTACACCTTC. Translated, it gives CASSEAWQGYTF. The chain links TRBV6-1 to TRBJ1-2; no firm D call. The V and J ends lost 0 bases and 8 bases respectively, with 7 bases between them. The CDR3 loop spans 12 amino acids. The germline V gene encodes CDR1 MNHNS and CDR2 SASEGT.